This T cell receptor (beta chain) was identified during a study of molecular identifiers for immune sequencing clone quantification. Regarding this clonotype: What it binds is unknown.

From the PCR reads, TCRdb called clonotypes with MiXCR, one entry per CDR3 protein. The profile shows 300,000 to 400,000 distinct CDR3 sequences, roughly a quarter of them singletons. Sorting was used to obtain naive CD8 T cells (CD8+CD4-CCR7+CD45RA+). Whole-study findings and limits: Clones that exceeded 20 RNA copies held over 99% of effector molecules, yet under 1% in naive cells.

Germline assignment: CDR1 MGHRA and CDR2 YSYEKL. V was pared by 3 bases and J by 5 bases, with 5 bases of the junction left unmatched. The CDR3 runs 14 residues. This receptor was obtained from a human donor in good health. Some libraries in this study had Jurkat cell RNA spiked in. Sequencing input: naive CD8+ T cells from blood, with Jurkat cell RNA spiked in. Indicated subset: FACS-sorted CD8+CD4-CCR7+CD45RA+ naive T cells. This chain links TRBV4-1 with TRBJ2-7; 9 bases fit TRBD1. CDR3 DNA sequence: TGCGCCAGCAGCCACGGACAGGGGACCGACGAGCAGTACTTC. Protein product: CASSHGQGTDEQYF.